In its sample, the clone carrying this T cell receptor (beta chain) was seen many times. The antigen is unknown. The time point was: persistent/refractory GD, antithyroid drugs over 5 years with positive TRAb. PBMCs provided the RNA from which the TCR library was made. The record originates from a study of regulatory T cells in long-lasting Graves disease. The wider study: Patients with persistent Graves' disease had over 5 years of antithyroid drugs and persistent TSH receptor antibodies. Study results and caveats: Those with persistent Graves' had less TCR diversity than newly diagnosed patients. There were preferences for TRBV28, TRBJ1-2 and TRBJ2-5 in persistent disease.

The CDR3 runs 14 residues. Trimming removed 4 bases from V and 4 bases from J, with 11 bases in between. CDR1 is SGHRS and CDR2 is YFSETQ in the germline V gene. The authors built TCR beta libraries using iRepertoire HTBI primers and Arm-PCR of CDR3 regions. TCRdb recomputed calls from the multiplex PCR reads with MiXCR, one row per CDR3 protein. Among under 500,000 distinct CDR3 sequences listed, under 25% were seen once. This TCR was sampled from a female donor with Graves disease. The chain has TRBV5-1 and TRBJ2-2; a weak D match, TRBD2 (5 bases). The sequencing used peripheral blood mononuclear cells (PBMCs), collected when the disease was refractory, from a patient treated with antithyroid drugs. The chain's CDR3 is CASSLWEPTGELFF. The CDR3 DNA is TGCGCCAGCAGCCTATGGGAGCCCACCGGGGAGCTGTTTTTT.